The rows below give T cell receptor beta chains drawn from one sample of a study of siplizumab effects on memory and regulatory T cells. Assay: immunoSEQ multiplex PCR; the TCRdb copy retains only in-frame clones and omits some. Of 13,000 or so clones listed, less than 40% are singletons. The antigens these receptors bind are not known. The sample was CFSE-low (dividing) CD8+ T cells sorted from an allogeneic mixed lymphocyte reaction. All receptors derive from a human donor in good health; the cells came from an allogeneic mixed lymphocyte reaction. CDR3s include the opening cysteine and the closing phenylalanine or tryptophan. A D gene is named only where the DNA matches it firmly. Clone sizes are given selectively: once, few, many, or a class where the clone is expanded.

j_call,clone_size,cdr3_length,d_call,v_call,cdr3_aa,cdr3_nt
TRBJ2-7,few,13,-,TRBV6-1,CASSDYGAYEQYF,TGTGCCAGCAGTGACTACGGGGCCTACGAGCAGTACTTC
TRBJ2-3,-,17,-,TRBV14,CASSQAKGFVGTDTQYF,TGTGCCAGCAGCCAAGCCAAGGGGTTCGTGGGCACAGATACGCAGTATTTT
TRBJ2-7,-,15,TRBD1,TRBV6-6,CASSLTGGIESEQYF,TGTGCCAGCAGCCTAACAGGGGGCATTGAGTCCGAGCAGTACTTC
TRBJ2-3,-,16,TRBD2,TRBV7-6,CASSPLRGGSPDTQYF,TGTGCCAGCAGCCCTTTGCGGGGCGGGAGCCCAGATACGCAGTATTTT
TRBJ2-7,few,15,-,TRBV9,CASSVGTPLDYEQYF,TGTGCCAGCAGCGTAGGCACTCCCCTAGACTACGAGCAGTACTTC
TRBJ2-7,few,16,TRBD2,TRBV5-1,CASSLDAGTSGYEQYF,TGCGCCAGCAGCTTGGACGCCGGGACTAGCGGATACGAGCAGTACTTC
TRBJ1-1,medium-sized,14,TRBD1,TRBV5-1,CASSPGTAGSEAFF,TGCGCCAGCAGCCCGGGGACAGCGGGATCCGAAGCTTTCTTT
TRBJ2-1,-,14,-,TRBV6-5,CASSFLNEGNEQFF,TGTGCCAGCAGTTTCTTGAACGAGGGTAATGAGCAGTTCTTC
TRBJ2-7,few,15,-,TRBV11-2,CASSGREGGRYEQYF,TGTGCCAGCAGCGGTAGAGAGGGGGGAAGGTACGAGCAGTACTTC
TRBJ2-6,medium-sized,14,-,TRBV30,CAWSPGSGANVLTF,TGTGCCTGGAGTCCCGGGTCTGGGGCCAACGTCCTGACTTTC
TRBJ1-1,-,15,-,TRBV19,CASSIVVASGTEAFF,TGTGCCAGTAGTATAGTTGTAGCCTCCGGGACTGAAGCTTTCTTT
TRBJ2-7,-,15,TRBD1,TRBV10-3,CAISAGGTGGSEQYF,TGTGCCATCAGTGCCGGAGGGACAGGGGGCTCCGAGCAGTACTTC
TRBJ2-3,-,14,-,TRBV9,CASSLRGAEDTQYF,TGTGCCAGCAGCCTCCGGGGGGCAGAGGATACGCAGTATTTT
TRBJ2-3,-,17,TRBD2,TRBV19,CASRNYEGSGITDTQYF,TGTGCCAGCCGCAATTATGAGGGGAGCGGGATCACAGATACGCAGTATTTT
TRBJ1-1,-,13,-,TRBV6-6,CASSYLGLTEAFF,TGTGCCAGCAGTTACCTGGGGCTGACTGAAGCTTTCTTT
TRBJ2-7,few,15,-,TRBV6-1,CASSEEAGITYEQYF,TGTGCCAGCAGTGAGGAGGCCGGCATCACCTACGAGCAGTACTTC
TRBJ1-5,-,14,-,TRBV29-1,CSVEGGGPGQPQHF,TGCAGCGTTGAAGGCGGGGGGCCGGGTCAGCCCCAGCATTTT
TRBJ2-3,-,17,TRBD2,TRBV27,CASSVDPSGWGSDTQYF,TGTGCCAGCAGTGTCGACCCTAGCGGATGGGGGTCAGATACGCAGTATTTT
TRBJ2-1,-,14,TRBD1,TRBV5-4,CASSNRGGNNEQFF,TGTGCCAGCAGCAACAGGGGTGGGAACAATGAGCAGTTCTTC
TRBJ2-7,few,18,-,TRBV4-2,CASSQEGPMGMLSYEQYF,TGTGCCAGCAGCCAAGAGGGGCCTATGGGTATGCTAAGTTACGAGCAGTACTTC
TRBJ2-1,medium-sized,15,TRBD2,TRBV4-1,CASSQEPSGYNEQFF,TGCGCCAGCAGCCAAGAACCTAGCGGGTACAATGAGCAGTTCTTC
TRBJ2-1,few,16,-,TRBV4-1,CASSHLVASSYNEQFF,TGCGCCAGCAGCCACTTGGTTGCGAGCTCCTACAATGAGCAGTTCTTC
TRBJ1-1,-,15,TRBD1,TRBV6-5,CASRGTGGAGTEAFF,TGTGCCAGCAGGGGAACAGGGGGCGCGGGCACTGAAGCTTTCTTT
TRBJ2-3,-,15,TRBD1,TRBV6-5,CASSYGTGHTDTQYF,TGTGCCAGCAGTTACGGGACAGGGCACACAGATACGCAGTATTTT
TRBJ1-1,-,12,-,TRBV2,CASSLADTEAFF,TGTGCCAGCAGTTTAGCAGACACTGAAGCTTTCTTT
TRBJ2-1,once,14,-,TRBV19,CASRPQGSYNEQFF,TGTGCCAGTAGGCCCCAGGGTTCCTACAATGAGCAGTTCTTC
TRBJ2-3,-,15,TRBD2,TRBV9,CASGESGVPTDTQYF,TGTGCCAGCGGCGAGAGCGGGGTCCCCACAGATACGCAGTATTTT
TRBJ2-2,few,15,-,TRBV2,CASIGVTPNTGELFF,TGTGCCAGCATAGGCGTAACTCCGAACACCGGGGAGCTGTTTTTT
TRBJ1-2,medium-sized,14,-,TRBV30,CAWSEGVLGDGYTF,TGTGCCTGGAGTGAGGGCGTTTTGGGTGATGGCTACACCTTC
TRBJ1-5,-,15,-,TRBV19,CASSMVGLSNQPQHF,TGTGCCAGTAGTATGGTGGGTCTTAGCAATCAGCCCCAGCATTTT
TRBJ2-2,medium-sized,17,TRBD2,TRBV9,CASSVEGRGNYAGELFF,TGTGCCAGCAGCGTAGAAGGGCGGGGGAATTACGCCGGGGAGCTGTTTTTT
TRBJ2-3,medium-sized,15,-,TRBV7-9,CASSLNPAATDTQYF,TGTGCCAGCAGCTTAAACCCAGCGGCCACAGATACGCAGTATTTT
TRBJ1-5,few,14,-,TRBV19,CASKAGYSNQPQHF,TGTGCCAGTAAGGCAGGGTACAGCAATCAGCCCCAGCATTTT
TRBJ1-1,-,15,-,TRBV27,CASSLTLGENTEAFF,TGTGCCAGCAGTTTAACCCTAGGGGAGAACACTGAAGCTTTCTTT
TRBJ2-1,-,16,TRBD2,TRBV30,CAWSVKVAGSYNEQFF,TGTGCCTGGAGTGTTAAAGTAGCGGGGTCCTACAATGAGCAGTTCTTC
TRBJ2-2,-,15,-,TRBV6-5,CASSYLANVAGELFF,TGTGCCAGCAGTTACTTAGCGAACGTGGCCGGGGAGCTGTTTTTT
TRBJ2-7,-,15,-,TRBV7-6,CASSLGPGTHYEQYF,TGTGCCAGCAGCTTAGGGCCAGGGACCCACTACGAGCAGTACTTC
TRBJ2-1,-,14,-,TRBV27,CASSLAGYRNEQFF,TGTGCCAGCAGTTTAGCCGGTTATCGCAATGAGCAGTTCTTC
TRBJ1-1,-,13,TRBD1,TRBV27,CASRGQGNTEAFF,TGTGCCAGCAGGGGACAGGGGAACACTGAAGCTTTCTTT
TRBJ1-3,-,15,TRBD1,TRBV28,CASSDRGTSGNTIYF,TGTGCCAGTAGCGACAGGGGTACCTCTGGAAACACCATATATTTT
TRBJ2-3,few,14,TRBD2,TRBV25-1,CASNWGGFTDTQYF,TGTGCCAGCAATTGGGGGGGATTCACAGATACGCAGTATTTT
TRBJ2-7,medium-sized,12,-,TRBV6-5,CASSSGDYEQYF,TGTGCCAGCAGTTCAGGTGACTACGAGCAGTACTTC
TRBJ1-2,few,18,TRBD1,TRBV27,CASSSIGTGGVGSYGYTF,TGTGCCAGCAGTTCAATCGGGACAGGGGGCGTCGGAAGCTATGGCTACACCTTC
TRBJ1-1,-,15,-,TRBV19,CASSGGWILNTEAFF,TGTGCCAGTAGTGGGGGGTGGATATTGAACACTGAAGCTTTCTTT
TRBJ1-2,-,12,-,TRBV27,CASSPGGEGYTF,TGTGCCAGCAGTCCTGGGGGCGAGGGCTACACCTTC
TRBJ1-5,-,13,-,TRBV30,CAWSWQGNQPQHF,TGTGCCTGGAGTTGGCAGGGCAATCAGCCCCAGCATTTT
TRBJ1-3,few,17,-,TRBV11-3,CASSRRSELEAGNTIYF,TGTGCCAGCAGCCGCCGCTCCGAGTTGGAGGCTGGAAACACCATATATTTT
TRBJ2-1,medium-sized,15,TRBD1,TRBV6-1,CASSLQGAAYNEQFF,TGTGCCAGCAGCTTACAGGGGGCGGCCTACAATGAGCAGTTCTTC
TRBJ1-1,few,14,-,TRBV27,CASSLVGDYTEAFF,TGTGCCAGCAGTTTAGTGGGGGATTACACTGAAGCTTTCTTT
TRBJ2-1,-,16,TRBD2,TRBV27,CASSLLGSGDYNEQFF,TGTGCCAGCAGTTTATTGGGTAGCGGGGATTACAATGAGCAGTTCTTC